Below are 21 T cell receptor beta chains sequenced from a single sample in a study of cytomegalovirus exposure and HLA in healthy donors. A multiplex PCR was run with 60 Vbeta primers and 13 Jbeta primers. Produced via immunoSEQ multiplex PCR; TCRdb's table is partial and in-frame only. The profile shows just under 95,000 clones, 81% of them singletons. The sequencing sample was made of PBMCs. The origin of the receptors is a human donor in good health.

The chain links TRBV6-6 to TRBJ2-1; TRBD2 is a possible D gene (5 bases). The germline V gene encodes CDR1 MNHNY and CDR2 SVGAGI (reference sequence). This CDR3 comprises 12 residues. V lost 6 bases and J 4 bases, leaving 7 bases between the germline ends. CDR3 loop: CASSWTYNEQFF. The DNA for the CDR3 is TGTGCCAGCAGCTGGACTTACAATGAGCAGTTCTTC.

The chain carries TRBV27 and TRBJ2-2; a possible D gene is TRBD2 (6 bases). CDR1 and CDR2 from the germline V gene are MNHEY and SMNVEV (reference sequence). The CDR3 is 15 residues long. Trimming cost V 7 bases and J 7 bases, with 19 bases left between them. The CDR3 loop is CASTRELRANGELFF. In DNA, the CDR3 is TGTGCCAGCACCCGGGAGTTACGGGCCAACGGGGAGCTGTTTTTT.

The chain couples TRBV25-1 to TRBJ1-6; D not certain. The germline V and J ends were trimmed by 5 bases and 11 bases, with 16 bases remaining between them. Looked up from germline, CDR1 is MGHDK and CDR2 is SYGVNS. The CDR3 is made up of 14 amino acids. Here the CDR3 DNA reads TGTGCCAGCAGTCTGAGCGGGGAGCCGACACCCCTCCACTTT. Its translation: CASSLSGEPTPLHF.

This clone has more than one count but fewer than ten. The chain uses TRBV18 and TRBJ1-2; TRBD1 aligns across 8 bases. This CDR3 spans 17 amino acids. J lost 4 bases, V lost 2 bases, and 12 bases had no gene match. Germline CDR1 and CDR2: KGHSH and LQKENI. CDR3 coding DNA: TGTGCCAGCTCACCAACGAGGGGACAGGATCAAATCTATGGCTACACCTTC. Protein product: CASSPTRGQDQIYGYTF.

The CDR3: CASMGQGPSTDTQYF. CDR3 nucleotide sequence: TGTGCCAGCATGGGACAGGGGCCTTCCACAGATACGCAGTATTTT. J is TRBJ2-3 and V is TRBV25-1; TRBD1 matches at 10 bases. This CDR3 has 15 amino acids. The germline V gene has CDR1 MGHDK and CDR2 SYGVNS. V was clipped by 7 bases and J by 2 bases; unmatched bases: 6.

Remarks on this clone: In the same sample, other DNA sequences code for this CDR3. The chain couples TRBV7-9 to TRBJ1-3, with a possible D match to TRBD1 (5 bases). This CDR3 has 16 amino acids. The germline CDR1 and CDR2 sequences are SEHNR and FQNEAQ (reference sequence). V lost 3 bases and J lost 4, with 16 bases in between. The CDR3 nucleotides are TGTGCCAGCAGCTTCCCTTCGACGGGGGACGGAAACACCATATATTTT. Its translation is CASSFPSTGDGNTIYF.

This clone was found a few times. The J gene is TRBJ1-1, the V gene TRBV15; 7 bases are a match to TRBD1. V trimming: 4 bases; J trimming: 8 bases; junction bases outside the gene matches: 16. CDR3 length: 16 amino acids. Germline V gene sequence: CDR1 LNHNV, CDR2 YYDKDF (reference sequence). The CDR3 DNA is TGTGCCACCAGCACCACTCGGGGACAGAGCAGGCCAGAAGCTTTCTTT. It encodes CATSTTRGQSRPEAFF.

The chain employs TRBV10-2 and TRBJ2-1, with unresolved D. Germline lookup yields CDR1 WSHSY and CDR2 SAAADI. This CDR3 contains 12 residues. Between the trimmed V and J ends, which lost 4 bases and 7 bases, there was a span of 8 bases. This chain's CDR3 is CASSGGDNEQFF. Here the CDR3 DNA reads TGCGCCAGCAGTGGAGGTGATAATGAGCAGTTCTTC.

A few counts support this clone. This rearrangement joins TRBV28 to TRBJ1-2, with D unresolved. The CDR3 totals 14 residues. Germline CDR1 is MDHEN and CDR2 is SYDVKM. Trimming pared 3 bases from V and 5 bases from J, leaving 13 bases between. CDR3 DNA: TGTGCCAGCAGTTTCTTGCTTGAGCATTATGGCTACACCTTC. Residues: CASSFLLEHYGYTF.

The chain uses TRBV11-3 and TRBJ2-1; D is perhaps TRBD1 (5 bases). Germline loops: CDR1 SGHNT, CDR2 YENEEA. V lost 3 bases and J lost 5, with 11 bases in between. The CDR3 runs 14 residues. The CDR3 DNA follows: TGTGCCAGCAGCTTTCGGGCAGGGAACAATGAGCAGTTCTTC. It codes for CASSFRAGNNEQFF.

Worth noting for this clone: One junction end disagrees with the germline gene, perhaps due to a read error. The J gene is TRBJ1-2, the V gene TRBV7-8; TRBD1 matches at 12 bases. Germline CDR1 reads SGHVS; CDR2 reads FQNEAQ. This CDR3 region has 13 residues. CDR3 coding DNA: TGTGCCAGCAGCCACCGGGACAGGGGGCTCGTGATCTTC. Residues: CASSHRDRGLVIF.

As concerns this clone: Other DNA sequences in this specimen translate into the identical CDR3. CDR3 DNA: TGTGCCAGCAGCTTAGGACTAGCGGGCGGCCAAGAGACCCAGTACTTC. This codes for CASSLGLAGGQETQYF. The V call is TRBV7-2, the J call TRBJ2-5; 10 nucleotides match TRBD2. CDR1 is SGHTA and CDR2 is FQGNSA in the germline V gene. V shed 1 base, J shed 1 base, and the junction held 3 bases outside the gene matches. The CDR3 runs 16 residues.

V is TRBV25-1 and J is TRBJ1-2; D gene ambiguous. The V end lost 2 bases, the J end lost 4 bases, and 20 bases lay between the germline ends. The CDR3 extends over 17 amino acids. In germline, CDR1 is MGHDK, CDR2 SYGVNS. CDR3 loop: CASSEDGSGIRGYGYTF. DNA for the CDR3: TGTGCCAGCAGTGAAGATGGTTCGGGTATTAGAGGCTATGGCTACACCTTC.

The chain combines TRBV6-6 with TRBJ2-7; TRBD2 aligns across 7 bases. The CDR3 is 15 amino acids. The trim removed 10 bases at V and 6 bases at J, leaving 18 bases unmatched. Germline assignment: CDR1 MNHNY and CDR2 SVGAGI (reference sequence). In nucleotides, the CDR3 is TGTGCCACCGGAGGGAAGGCGGGAGTGCGGGGCGAGCAGTACTTC. This codes for CATGGKAGVRGEQYF.

The CDR3 spells CASSLVGLEQYF. Written as DNA, the CDR3 is TGTGCCAGCAGCTTAGTGGGGCTCGAGCAGTACTTC. The chain is built from TRBV7-9 and TRBJ2-7; D might be TRBD1 (5 bases). Germline CDR1 SEHNR, CDR2 FQNEAQ (reference sequence). V shed 1 base and J shed 6 bases, with 7 bases lying between them. CDR3 size: 12 residues.

The CDR3 region is CASSYTGRNTEAFF. CDR3 DNA sequence: TGTGCCAGCAGTTACACAGGGAGGAACACTGAAGCTTTCTTT. The gene calls are TRBV6-6 and TRBJ1-1; tentatively, D is TRBD1 (6 bases). Germline V lookup: CDR1 MNHNY, CDR2 SVGAGI (reference sequence). V lost 2 bases to trimming and J lost 1 base, with 8 bases between them. CDR3 length: 14 residues.

The genes are TRBV4-3 and TRBJ2-4, with D possibly being TRBD2 (5 bases). The CDR3 extends over 15 amino acids. V lost 4 bases, J lost 7 bases, and 17 bases lay in between. The germline V gene has CDR1 LGHNA and CDR2 YSLEER. The CDR3: CASSPGKRVGNIQYF. In DNA, the CDR3 is TGCGCCAGCAGCCCGGGGAAGAGGGTTGGGAACATTCAGTACTTC.

The V call is TRBV12-2, the J call TRBJ2-7; the DNA was not used to check the table's D call, TRBD2. TRBV12-2 is assigned pseudogene status. CDR3 length: 12 amino acids. CDR3 in DNA: TGTGCAAGTCGCTTAGTTAACGGGGGTCGTTACTTC. Protein: CASRLVNGGRYF.

The V call is TRBV14, the J call TRBJ1-3; D is perhaps TRBD1 (5 bases). Germline V gives CDR1 SGHDN, CDR2 FVKESK. The CDR3 extends over 15 amino acids. The V gene lost 3 bases and the J gene lost 0 bases, with 9 bases spanning the gap. The CDR3 nucleotides read TGTGCCAGCAGCCAGGGGCCGATCTCTGGAAACACCATATATTTT. This sequence encodes CASSQGPISGNTIYF.

The chain carries TRBV6-5 and TRBJ1-2; TRBD1 matches at 10 bases. Trimming cost V 6 bases and J 2 bases; bases outside gene matches: 6. Germline V lookup: CDR1 MNHEY, CDR2 SVGAGI. This CDR3 has 15 amino acids. The CDR3 DNA is TGTGCCAGCAGCACCCGACAGGGGGCAAACTATGGCTACACCTTC. Residues: CASSTRQGANYGYTF.

J is TRBJ2-2 and V is TRBV10-1, with 7 nucleotides matching TRBD1. Germline V gene lookup returns CDR1 WNHNN and CDR2 SYGVQD (reference sequence). CDR3 length equals 15 residues. The J segment lost 1 base and the V segment lost 6 bases, leaving 5 bases of the junction unmatched. DNA of the CDR3: TGCGCCAGCAGCCCGGGACAGAGGAACACCGGGGAGCTGTTTTTT. Translated: CASSPGQRNTGELFF.